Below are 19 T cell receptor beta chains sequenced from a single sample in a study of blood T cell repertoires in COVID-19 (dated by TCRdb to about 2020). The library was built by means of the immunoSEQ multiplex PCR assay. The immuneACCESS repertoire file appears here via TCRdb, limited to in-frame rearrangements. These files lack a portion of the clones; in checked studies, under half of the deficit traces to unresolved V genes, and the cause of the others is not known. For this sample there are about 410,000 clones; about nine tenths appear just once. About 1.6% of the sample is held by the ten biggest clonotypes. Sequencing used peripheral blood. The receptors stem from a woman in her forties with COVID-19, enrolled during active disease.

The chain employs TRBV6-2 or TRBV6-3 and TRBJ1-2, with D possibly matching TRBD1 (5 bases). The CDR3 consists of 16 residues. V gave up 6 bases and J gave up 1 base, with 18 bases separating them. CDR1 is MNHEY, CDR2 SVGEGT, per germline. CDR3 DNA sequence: TGTGCCAGCAGCCGACCGACAGTTACAGATAACTATGGCTACACCTTC. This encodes CASSRPTVTDNYGYTF.

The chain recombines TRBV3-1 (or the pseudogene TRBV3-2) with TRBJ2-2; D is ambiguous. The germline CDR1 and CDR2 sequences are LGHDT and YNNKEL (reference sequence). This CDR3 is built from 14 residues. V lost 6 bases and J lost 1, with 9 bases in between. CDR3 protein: CASSSTVNTGELFF. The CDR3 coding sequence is TGTGCCAGCAGTTCAACAGTGAACACCGGGGAGCTGTTTTTT.

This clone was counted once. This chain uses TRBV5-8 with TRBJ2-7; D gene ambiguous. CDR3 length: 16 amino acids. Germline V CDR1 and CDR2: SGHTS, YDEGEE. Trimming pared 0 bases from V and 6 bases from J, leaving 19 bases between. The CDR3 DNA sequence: TGTGCCAGCAGCTTGGCCGTAAGCAGTGGGCCTCTCGAGCAGTACTTC. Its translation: CASSLAVSSGPLEQYF.

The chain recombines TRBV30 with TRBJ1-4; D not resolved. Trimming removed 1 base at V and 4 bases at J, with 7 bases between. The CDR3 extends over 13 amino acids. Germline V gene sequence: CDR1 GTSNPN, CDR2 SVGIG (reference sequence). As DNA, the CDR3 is TGTGCCTGGAGTGCCCCGAGTAATGAAAAACTGTTTTTT. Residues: CAWSAPSNEKLFF. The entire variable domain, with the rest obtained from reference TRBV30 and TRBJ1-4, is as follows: SQTIHQWPATLVQPVGSPLSLECTVEGTSNPNLYWYRQAAGRGLQLLFYSVGIGQISSEVPQNLSASRPQDRQFILSSKKLLLSDSGFYLCAWSAPSNEKLFFGSGTQLSVL.

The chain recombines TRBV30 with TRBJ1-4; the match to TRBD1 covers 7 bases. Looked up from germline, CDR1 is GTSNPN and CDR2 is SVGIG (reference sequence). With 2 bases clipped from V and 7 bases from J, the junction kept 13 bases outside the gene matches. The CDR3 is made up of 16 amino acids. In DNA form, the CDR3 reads TGTGCCTGGAGTCCCGATAAGACAGGGTTGAGTGAAAAACTGTTTTTT. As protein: CAWSPDKTGLSEKLFF.

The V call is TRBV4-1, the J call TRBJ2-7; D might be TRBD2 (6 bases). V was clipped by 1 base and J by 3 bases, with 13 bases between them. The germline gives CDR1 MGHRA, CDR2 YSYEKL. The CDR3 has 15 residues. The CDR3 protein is CASSQVGRGLYEQYF. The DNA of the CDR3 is TGCGCCAGCAGCCAAGTTGGGCGGGGACTCTACGAGCAGTACTTC.

In DNA, the CDR3 is TGTGCCAGCTTCCTCAGCGCAGCAACTAATGAAAAACTGTTTTTT. Protein: CASFLSAATNEKLFF. This chain uses TRBV25-1 with TRBJ1-4, with unresolved D. Trimming took 8 bases from V and 0 from J, leaving 13 bases between them. The CDR3 is made up of 15 amino acids. Germline V lookup: CDR1 MGHDK, CDR2 SYGVNS.

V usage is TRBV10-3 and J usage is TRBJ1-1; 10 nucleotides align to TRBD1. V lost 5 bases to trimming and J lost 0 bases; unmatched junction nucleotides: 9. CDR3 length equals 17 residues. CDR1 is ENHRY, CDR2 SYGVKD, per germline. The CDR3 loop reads CAISSIDRGLLNTEAFF. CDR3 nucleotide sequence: TGTGCCATCAGTTCAATCGACAGGGGGCTCCTGAACACTGAAGCTTTCTTT.

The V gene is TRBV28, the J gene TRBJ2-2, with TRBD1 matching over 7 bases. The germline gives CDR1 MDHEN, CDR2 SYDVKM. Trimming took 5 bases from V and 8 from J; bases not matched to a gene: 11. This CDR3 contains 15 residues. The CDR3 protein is CASSHMVGGLGELFF. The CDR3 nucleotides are TGTGCCAGCAGTCATATGGTAGGGGGCCTGGGGGAGCTGTTTTTT.

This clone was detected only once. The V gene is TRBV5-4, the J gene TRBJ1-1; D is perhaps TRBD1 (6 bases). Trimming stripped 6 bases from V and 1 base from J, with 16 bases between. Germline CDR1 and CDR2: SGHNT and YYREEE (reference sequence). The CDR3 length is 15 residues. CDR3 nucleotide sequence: TGTGCCAGCAACTCCCCGCAACAGGGGAACACTGAAGCTTTCTTT. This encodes CASNSPQQGNTEAFF.

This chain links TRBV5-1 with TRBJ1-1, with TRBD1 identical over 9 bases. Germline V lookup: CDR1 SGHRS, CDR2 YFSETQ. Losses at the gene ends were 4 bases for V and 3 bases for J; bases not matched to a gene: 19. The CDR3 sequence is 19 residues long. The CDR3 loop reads CASSGYRGRGGLPYTEAFF. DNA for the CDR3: TGCGCCAGCAGCGGGTACAGGGGGCGAGGGGGCCTACCTTACACTGAAGCTTTCTTT.

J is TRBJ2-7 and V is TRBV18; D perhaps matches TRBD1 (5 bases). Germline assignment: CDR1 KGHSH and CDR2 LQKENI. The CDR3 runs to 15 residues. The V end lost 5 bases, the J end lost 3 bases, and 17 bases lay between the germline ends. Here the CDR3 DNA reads TGTGCCAGCTCATCCCGGCAGGGTTCATTCTACGAGCAGTACTTC. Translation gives CASSSRQGSFYEQYF.

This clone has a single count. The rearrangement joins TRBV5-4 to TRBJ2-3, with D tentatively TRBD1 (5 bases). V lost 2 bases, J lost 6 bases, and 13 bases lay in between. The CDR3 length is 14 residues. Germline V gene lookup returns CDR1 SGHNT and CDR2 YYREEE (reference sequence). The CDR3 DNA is TGTGCCAGCAGCTTTGGGGCCGAAAGTGATACGCAGTATTTT. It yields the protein CASSFGAESDTQYF.

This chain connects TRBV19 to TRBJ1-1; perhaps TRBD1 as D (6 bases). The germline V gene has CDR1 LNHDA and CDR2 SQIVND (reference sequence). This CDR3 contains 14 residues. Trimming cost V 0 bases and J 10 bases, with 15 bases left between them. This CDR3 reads CASSIDAQGHGAFF. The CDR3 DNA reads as TGTGCCAGTAGTATAGATGCACAGGGCCACGGAGCTTTCTTT.

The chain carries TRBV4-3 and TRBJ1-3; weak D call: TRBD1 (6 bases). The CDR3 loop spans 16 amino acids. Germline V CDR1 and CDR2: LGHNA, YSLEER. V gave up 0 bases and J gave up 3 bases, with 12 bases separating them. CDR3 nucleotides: TGCGCCAGCAGCCAAGATCCAGGGGCAGGTGGAAACACCATATATTTT. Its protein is CASSQDPGAGGNTIYF.

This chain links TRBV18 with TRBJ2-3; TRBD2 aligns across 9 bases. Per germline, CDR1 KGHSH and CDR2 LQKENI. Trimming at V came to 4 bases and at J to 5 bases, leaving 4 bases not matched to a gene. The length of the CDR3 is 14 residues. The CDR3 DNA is TGTGCCAGCTCACAGTCTAGCGGGAAAGATACGCAGTATTTT. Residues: CASSQSSGKDTQYF.

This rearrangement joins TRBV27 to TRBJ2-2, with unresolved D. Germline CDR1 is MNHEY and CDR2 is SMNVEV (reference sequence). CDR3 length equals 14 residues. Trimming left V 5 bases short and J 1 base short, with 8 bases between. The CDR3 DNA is TGTGCCAGCAGTGAAGTAGAGAACACCGGGGAGCTGTTTTTT. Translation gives CASSEVENTGELFF.

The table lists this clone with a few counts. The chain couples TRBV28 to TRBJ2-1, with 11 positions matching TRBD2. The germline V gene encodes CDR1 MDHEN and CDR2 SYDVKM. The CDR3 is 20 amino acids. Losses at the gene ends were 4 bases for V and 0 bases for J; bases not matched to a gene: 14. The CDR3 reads CASSSPWEGSGRASYNEQFF. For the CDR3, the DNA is TGTGCCAGCAGTTCGCCTTGGGAGGGTAGCGGGAGGGCCTCCTACAATGAGCAGTTCTTC.

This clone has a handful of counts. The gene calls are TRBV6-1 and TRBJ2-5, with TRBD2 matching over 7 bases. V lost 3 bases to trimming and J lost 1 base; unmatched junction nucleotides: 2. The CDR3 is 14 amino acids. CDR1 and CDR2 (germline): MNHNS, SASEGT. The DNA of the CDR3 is TGTGCCAGCAGTGAGGGCGGGGGCCAAGAGACCCAGTACTTC. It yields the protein CASSEGGGQETQYF.